The rows below give T cell receptor beta chains drawn from one sample of a study of cytomegalovirus exposure and HLA in healthy donors. Sequenced by immunoSEQ multiplex PCR; TCRdb stores in-frame clones only, minus some. The sample contains about 90,000 clones, more than 65% of which appear only once. Sequencing was done on a sample of PBMCs. These TCRs come from a woman between 18 and 29 years old in good health and CMV-seropositive. Both conserved end residues are part of each CDR3. Fields, in order: V gene, D gene, J gene, CDR3 length, clone size, CDR3 protein, CDR3 DNA. A D gene is named only where the DNA matches it firmly. Where a row states a size, it is once, few, many or the class of an expanded clone; other rows omit it.

TRBV10-3	TRBD1	TRBJ2-3	14	.	CASLRQGVSDTQYF	TGTGCCTCCTTGAGACAGGGAGTATCAGATACGCAGTATTTT
TRBV7-9	TRBD1	TRBJ2-5	18	few	CASSFGLGQGAAGETQYF	TGTGCCAGCAGCTTTGGTTTGGGACAGGGGGCAGCAGGGGAGACCCAGTACTTC
TRBV5-4	.	TRBJ2-3	13	.	CASSQPGTDTQYF	TGTGCCAGCAGCCAGCCAGGTACAGATACGCAGTATTTT
TRBV30	.	TRBJ1-1	13	.	CAWAHSAGTEAFF	TGTGCCTGGGCCCACTCTGCGGGGACTGAAGCTTTCTTT
TRBV19	.	TRBJ2-1	14	.	CASSILISAGEQFF	TGTGCCAGTAGTATATTAATTTCGGCAGGTGAGCAGTTCTTC
TRBV25-1	.	TRBJ1-5	14	.	CASSEFRANQPQHF	TGTGCCAGCAGTGAATTCAGGGCGAATCAGCCCCAGCATTTT
TRBV6-5	TRBD2	TRBJ2-2	15	.	CASSRLAGEAGELFF	TGTGCCAGCAGTCGACTAGCCGGAGAGGCCGGGGAGCTGTTTTTT
TRBV6-5	.	TRBJ1-6	16	.	CASSWSQGSYNSPLHF	TGTGCCAGCAGTTGGTCCCAGGGCTCCTATAATTCACCCCTCCACTTT
TRBV5-5	TRBD1	TRBJ2-1	15	once	CASRATGSSYNEQFF	TGTGCCAGCAGAGCGACAGGGAGCTCCTACAATGAGCAGTTCTTC
TRBV27	.	TRBJ2-6	15	few	CASTGGNSGANVLTF	TGTGCCAGCACCGGGGGTAACTCTGGGGCCAACGTCCTGACTTTC
TRBV2	TRBD1	TRBJ1-1	15	few	CASARDRGRNTEAFF	TGTGCCAGCGCTCGGGACAGGGGGCGGAACACTGAAGCTTTCTTT
TRBV4-2	TRBD1	TRBJ2-2	18	.	CASSQEWGQGANTGELFF	TGTGCCAGCAGCCAAGAGTGGGGACAGGGAGCCAACACCGGGGAGCTGTTTTTT
TRBV9	.	TRBJ2-3	16	few	CASSVGSSRDTDTQYF	TGTGCCAGCAGCGTAGGCTCATCGAGGGACACAGATACGCAGTATTTT
TRBV27	.	TRBJ2-1	13	.	CASSLGGGGEQFF	TGTGCCAGCAGTTTAGGAGGGGGGGGTGAGCAGTTCTTC
TRBV7-9	.	TRBJ2-7	12	.	CSSSTGPYEQYF	TGTTCCAGCAGTACAGGCCCCTACGAGCAGTACTTC
TRBV29-1	.	TRBJ2-3	12	.	CSVGGSTDTQYF	TGCAGCGTTGGGGGCAGCACAGATACGCAGTATTTT
TRBV5-1	.	TRBJ2-1	13	.	CASSSDRLNEQFF	TGCGCCAGCAGCTCGGACAGACTCAATGAGCAGTTCTTC
TRBV6-8	.	TRBJ2-3	18	.	CASSYIEGGGGDTDTQYF	TGTGCCAGCAGTTATATAGAAGGAGGGGGGGGCGACACAGATACGCAGTATTTT
TRBV4-3	TRBD2	TRBJ2-2	15	once	CASSQAGGLGGELFF	TGCGCCAGCAGCCAAGCGGGGGGGCTGGGCGGGGAGCTGTTTTTT
TRBV7-9	.	TRBJ1-1	14	.	CASSLAKDRDQAFF	TGTGCCAGCAGCTTAGCGAAGGACAGAGATCAAGCTTTCTTT
TRBV19	.	TRBJ1-5	15	.	CASSIDLRSNQPQHF	TGTGCCAGTAGTATAGATCTCCGTAGCAATCAGCCCCAGCATTTT
TRBV30	.	TRBJ1-6	15	.	CAWSGEAGYNSPLHF	TGTGCCTGGAGCGGAGAGGCTGGCTATAATTCACCCCTCCACTTT
TRBV27	.	TRBJ1-6	12	.	CASRGGSSPLHF	TGTGCCAGCAGGGGGGGTAGTTCACCCCTCCACTTT
TRBV19	TRBD1	TRBJ1-1	14	.	CASIAGGMDTEAFF	TGTGCCAGTATAGCAGGGGGCATGGACACTGAAGCTTTCTTT
TRBV7-6	.	TRBJ2-3	16	.	CASSSGPSGDPDTQYF	TGTGCCAGCAGCTCTGGACCCTCCGGGGATCCAGATACGCAGTATTTT
TRBV9	TRBD1	TRBJ2-2	18	.	CASSVAGRGGYPTGELFF	TGTGCCAGCAGCGTAGCAGGGAGAGGGGGCTACCCCACCGGGGAGCTGTTTTTT
TRBV5-1	TRBD2	TRBJ2-5	17	.	CASSLGLAGAPQETQYF	TGCGCCAGCAGCTTAGGACTAGCGGGAGCCCCCCAAGAGACCCAGTACTTC
TRBV7-3	.	TRBJ1-1	13	.	CASSLGGAGEAFF	TGTGCCAGCAGCTTAGGCGGGGCGGGTGAAGCTTTCTTT
TRBV10-3	.	TRBJ1-2	12	.	CAISESLYGYTF	TGTGCCATCAGTGAGTCGCTATATGGCTACACCTTC
TRBV19	.	TRBJ2-7	16	.	CASSRVHQGPSYEQYF	TGTGCCAGTAGTCGCGTCCACCAGGGCCCCTCTTACGAGCAGTACTTC
TRBV4-3	.	TRBJ1-2	16	.	CASSQDSEAAYYGYTF	TGCGCCAGCAGCCAAGATTCGGAGGCCGCCTATTATGGCTACACCTTC
TRBV6-6	.	TRBJ2-5	16	.	CASVLNLGGVGETQYF	TGTGCCAGCGTACTCAATCTGGGAGGCGTAGGAGAGACCCAGTACTTC
TRBV7-2	TRBD1	TRBJ2-7	15	.	CASSLTGTEIYEQYF	TGTGCCAGCAGCTTAACCGGGACAGAAATCTACGAGCAGTACTTC
TRBV27	.	TRBJ2-4	15	.	CASPSPGGAKNIQYF	TGTGCCAGTCCCAGCCCAGGAGGGGCCAAAAACATTCAGTACTTC
TRBV5-1	.	TRBJ2-7	14	.	CASSVGSNYREQYF	TGCGCCAGCAGCGTCGGCAGCAACTACCGCGAGCAGTACTTC
TRBV19	TRBD1	TRBJ1-5	16	.	CASSIDRGISNQPQHF	TGTGCCAGTAGTATAGACAGGGGGATAAGCAATCAGCCCCAGCATTTT
TRBV25-1	.	TRBJ1-4	15	few	CASSEYRGGYEKLFF	TGTGCCAGCAGTGAATACAGGGGAGGGTATGAAAAACTGTTTTTT
TRBV6-6	TRBD1	TRBJ1-5	15	.	CASSRTGKGYQPQHF	TGTGCCAGCAGCCGGACAGGGAAGGGTTATCAGCCCCAGCATTTT
TRBV19	TRBD1	TRBJ2-2	15	.	CASRPTGGVTGELFF	TGTGCCAGTAGACCCACAGGGGGCGTCACCGGGGAGCTGTTTTTT
TRBV10-3	.	TRBJ2-7	13	.	CAISEEGGYEQYF	TGTGCCATCAGTGAGGAGGGCGGATACGAGCAGTACTTC
TRBV5-1	.	TRBJ1-2	16	few	CASSLYLDGQRNGYTF	TGCGCCAGCAGCCTCTACCTCGATGGACAGCGGAATGGCTACACCTTC
TRBV9	.	TRBJ2-5	16	.	CASSVAAGQSQETQYF	TGTGCCAGCAGCGTAGCGGCCGGACAGTCCCAAGAGACCCAGTACTTC
TRBV7-9	.	TRBJ2-7	11	.	CSSSLRGEQYF	TGTTCCAGCAGCTTGAGGGGGGAGCAGTACTTC
TRBV9	TRBD1	TRBJ1-3	16	.	CATPTGGDASGNTIYF	TGTGCCACCCCGACAGGGGGCGACGCTTCTGGAAACACCATATATTTT
TRBV5-6	TRBD2	TRBJ2-2	17	.	CASSLASGGSRTGELFF	TGTGCCAGCAGCTTGGCCTCTGGCGGGAGTAGGACCGGGGAGCTGTTTTTT